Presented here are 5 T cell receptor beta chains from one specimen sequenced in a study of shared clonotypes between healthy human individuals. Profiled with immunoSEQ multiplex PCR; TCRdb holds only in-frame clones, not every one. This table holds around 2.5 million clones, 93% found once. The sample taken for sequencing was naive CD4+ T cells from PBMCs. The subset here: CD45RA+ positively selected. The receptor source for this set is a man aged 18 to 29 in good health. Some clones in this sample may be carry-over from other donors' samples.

CDR3 coding DNA: TGTGCCAGCAGCCCAACCCTAGCGGGAGTAATAGGGGAGCAGTACTTC. Protein sequence: CASSPTLAGVIGEQYF. V usage is TRBV9 and J usage is TRBJ2-7; 10 bases are a match to TRBD2. The CDR3 is made up of 16 amino acids. The ends lost 4 bases at V and 7 bases at J; junction bases unmatched: 14. Germline values: CDR1 SGDLS, CDR2 YYNGEE.

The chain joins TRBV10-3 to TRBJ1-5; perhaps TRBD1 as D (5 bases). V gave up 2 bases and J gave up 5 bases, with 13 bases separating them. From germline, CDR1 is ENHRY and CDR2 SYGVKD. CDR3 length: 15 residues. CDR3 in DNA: TGTGCCATCAGTGAGGTGCCAGGGAAGGATCAGCCCCAGCATTTT. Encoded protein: CAISEVPGKDQPQHF.

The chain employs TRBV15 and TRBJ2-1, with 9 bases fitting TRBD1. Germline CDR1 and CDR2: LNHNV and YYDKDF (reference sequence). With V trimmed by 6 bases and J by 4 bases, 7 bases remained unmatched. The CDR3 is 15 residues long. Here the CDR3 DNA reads TGTGCCACCAGTGACCGGGACAGGGAGTACAATGAGCAGTTCTTC. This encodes CATSDRDREYNEQFF.

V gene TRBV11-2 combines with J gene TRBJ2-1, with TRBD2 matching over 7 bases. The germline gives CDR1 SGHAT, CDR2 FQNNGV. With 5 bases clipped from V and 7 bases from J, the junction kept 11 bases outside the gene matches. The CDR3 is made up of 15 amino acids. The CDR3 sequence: CASSKLLALGNEQFF. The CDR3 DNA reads TGTGCCAGCAGCAAACTACTAGCGCTCGGAAATGAGCAGTTCTTC.

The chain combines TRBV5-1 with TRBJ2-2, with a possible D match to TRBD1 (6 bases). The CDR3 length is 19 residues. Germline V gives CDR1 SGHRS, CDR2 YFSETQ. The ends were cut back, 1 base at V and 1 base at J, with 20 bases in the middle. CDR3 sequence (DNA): TGCGCCAGCAGCTTGTATCAGGGGTTGGCGGGCCGGAACACCGGGGAGCTGTTTTTT. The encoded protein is CASSLYQGLAGRNTGELFF.